Detailed here is one T cell receptor (beta chain). It has no known antigen specificity. No base-level quality is on record; no much larger clone is a single base apart. Inclusive of the bounding cysteine and phenylalanine, the CDR3 is 16 residues long. Just CDR3 DNA is preserved here, 48 bases in frame from base 1. Trimming accounts for 7 bases at V and 0 bases at J, while the number of junction bases matched to no gene is 10. In the germline V gene (reference sequence), CDR1 corresponds to LNHDA and CDR2 to SQIVND. Each collaborating institution followed its own protocols to collect whole blood in K2EDTA tubes. For TCRbeta analysis, collaborators shipped samples as frozen whole blood, isolated PBMCs, or DNA extracted from either of those sample types. The data originate from a study of blood T cell repertoires in COVID-19 (dated by TCRdb to the early 2020s). The study in broad terms: Collaborator samples came from the United States, Italy and Spain and covered acute and convalescent phases of COVID-19. The material from the prospective study consisted of cDNA or gDNA derived from T cells, B-cell-depleted T cells, or PBMCs. HLA class I and class II types, where available, came from metadata supplied by the sample provider rather than from assay-based typing. Subjects who had been exposed to COVID-19, were actively infected with it, or had recovered from it provided the deeply sampled blood TCRbeta repertoires that made up the dataset. The repertoires were made available in a free public database intended to serve as a resource for research on the immune response to SARS-CoV-2. The samples were drawn from the first 160 participants of the ongoing ImmuneRACE study and from roughly 1,300 subjects provided by 6 global collaborators. A de-identified subject ID, COVID-19 status, age in years and sex were almost always included in the sample metadata.

The study at large found these results: The amount of clinical and demographic metadata varied by source and participant and was provided uncurated.

TCRbeta CDR3 regions were amplified from genomic DNA by means of the immunoSEQ Assay, a bias-controlled multiplex PCR. The study's processing was this. Nucleated cell counts per sample were estimated from amplification of reference gene primers within the assay. Sequence reads were collapsed and filtered to measure the absolute abundance of every unique TCRbeta CDR3 rearrangement. Productive Simpson clonality was computed per sample as the square root of Simpson's diversity index over productive rearrangements. This immuneACCESS table, as held by TCRdb, lists in-frame sequences with V and J called but not all clones. Of the missing ones, under half trace to an unresolved V gene in checked studies; the others have no known cause. The DNA was the basis for D and trimming; V, J and clone size are from that table. The sample profile shows roughly 120,000 clones; over 75% of them were found once. The ten largest account for approximately 27% of the sample.

Sample: peripheral blood. The chain is made from TRBV19 and TRBJ1-1, with TRBD1 identical over 8 junction bases. This clonotype was sampled from a man between 70 and 80 years old with active or convalescent COVID-19. The CDR3: CASIPTGDGMNTEAFF. The nucleotide sequence is given as TGTGCCAGTATTCCGACAGGGGATGGAATGAACACTGAAGCTTTCTTT.